This T cell receptor beta chain was recovered during a study of blood T cells in healthy people across ages. Study observations and caveats: Strong correlation existed between TCR beta diversity and naive T cell percentage. There was no known CMV status for donors, so expanded clonotype changes were possibly confounded.

Trimming shortened V by 5 bases and J by 3 bases, and 13 bases separated the two germline ends. The CDR3 consists of 14 residues. Germline V gene sequence: CDR1 SGHTA, CDR2 FQGTGA. Primers used in a second PCR of roughly 6 to 12 cycles were a sample-barcoded 5' primer and a J-beta primer mix. MiXCR was run by TCRdb on the 5' RACE reads, yielding one entry per CDR3 protein. The sample holds 550,000 to 700,000 distinct CDR3 sequences, 25% to 30% seen once. In this sample, this clonotype turned up a few times. What it recognizes is unknown. The sequence came from a woman in her seventies in good health. The sample taken for sequencing was blood. The chain links TRBV7-3 to TRBJ1-1; D may be TRBD1 (6 bases). Here the CDR3 reads CASSIQGGDTEAFF. CDR3 DNA sequence: TGTGCCAGCAGCATCCAAGGGGGGGACACTGAAGCTTTCTTT.